This T cell receptor beta chain appears in the sequencing data of a study of cytomegalovirus exposure and HLA in healthy donors. Across the whole study: An early data release held 79 million or so unique TCRs from HLA-typed donors.

PCR involved 60 Vbeta and 13 Jbeta primers. The repertoire was sequenced with immunoSEQ multiplex PCR; TCRdb's copy has only in-frame clones and lacks some. The table records 50,000 or so clones, roughly 72% of them present only once. A note on this clone: Its antigen is currently unknown.

General observations from the study: A later analysis reportedly found that, within productive TCRs, an Asian-associated ancestry cluster had fewer N-insertions than the mean observed across the 666 donors. The listing of roughly 160 TCR beta chains classed them as cytomegalovirus-associated.

Losses at the gene ends were 2 bases for V and 8 bases for J; bases not matched to a gene: 9. This CDR3 region has 15 residues. Germline assignment: CDR1 PRHDT and CDR2 FYEKMQ (reference sequence). Sequenced material: PBMCs. The source of this sequence is a woman in her fifties or sixties in good health and CMV-seronegative. J is TRBJ2-3 and V is TRBV13, with 8 positions matching TRBD2. CDR3 nucleotides: TGTGCCAGCAGCTTAAGGGGTAGCGGGGCGGCTACGCAGTATTTT. It encodes CASSLRGSGAATQYF.